This T cell receptor beta chain is from a study of T cell responses to AZD1222 COVID-19 vaccine. Sequenced by immunoSEQ multiplex PCR; TCRdb stores in-frame clones only, minus some. Of about 84,000 clones listed, 86% are singletons. This clone has a single count. Its antigen is unknown. This CDR3 is built from 14 residues. Per germline, CDR1 LGHDT and CDR2 YNNKEL (reference sequence). V was pared by 4 bases and J by 3 bases, with 7 bases between. Notes on the study in general: Reportedly, nearly half the spike-specific TCRs target unmutated variant regions. The sample set comprised mostly white British donors with more females, and clonal diversity was possibly underestimated.

This clonotype originated in an adult who received the AZD1222 COVID-19 vaccine. The chain combines TRBV3-1 (or the pseudogene TRBV3-2) with TRBJ1-6; D unresolved. The sequenced sample was peripheral blood, obtained 28 days after the second AZD1222 dose. CDR3 region: CASSRQGYNSPLHF. The CDR3 region has the DNA TGTGCCAGCAGCCGGCAAGGCTATAATTCACCCCTCCACTTT.